The following is a T cell receptor beta chain sequence with its context. Its target is not known. This CDR3 comprises 14 residues. Germline V gene sequence: CDR1 SNHLY, CDR2 FYNNEI. Between the trimmed V and J ends, which lost 3 bases and 0 bases, there was a span of 6 bases. The data stem from a study of T cells in narcolepsy. Study outcomes and limitations: Blood of same and different patients, but not healthy controls, reportedly held recurring autoreactive clonotypes. Autoreactive HCRT-specific and TRIB2-specific clonotypes were marked in same-patient CSF-versus-blood CD4+ comparisons.

Using immunoSEQ multiplex PCR, the repertoire was profiled, and TCRdb retains in-frame clones only, with some absent. The table has over 15,000 clones, roughly 87% seen once. This clonotype originated in a human donor in good health. Material: memory (CD45RA-) CD4+ T cells from blood. This chain connects TRBV2 to TRBJ2-1; D is uncertain. The DNA for the CDR3 is TGTGCCAGCAGTGAGATTAGCTCCTACAATGAGCAGTTCTTC. It is translated as CASSEISSYNEQFF.